The rows below give T cell receptor beta chains drawn from one sample of a study of blood T cells in healthy people across ages. TCRdb recomputed calls from the 5' RACE reads with MiXCR, one row per CDR3 protein. Here the sample spans some 1.5 million distinct CDR3 sequences, under 55% being singletons. The specimen sequenced was blood. These receptors were taken from a woman aged 18-29 years in good health. CDR3s include the opening cysteine and the closing phenylalanine or tryptophan. The order of the fields is clone size, J gene, D gene, V gene, CDR3 protein, CDR3 DNA. D genes are given only for firm matches. The size entry is marked missing in some rows and otherwise reads once, few, many or a size class.

>-|TRBJ2-7|-|TRBV3-1
CASREGEWSYEQYF
TGTGCCAGCAGGGAGGGGGAGTGGAGTTACGAGCAGTACTTC
>-|TRBJ1-2|TRBD1|TRBV7-2
CASSPTGEVHGYTF
TGTGCCAGCAGCCCCACAGGGGAGGTCCATGGCTACACCTTC
>-|TRBJ1-4|-|TRBV20-1
CSARSGTNNEKLFF
TGCAGTGCTAGGAGCGGGACAAATAATGAAAAACTGTTTTTT
>few|TRBJ2-1|-|TRBV6-5
CASSLFGGEMYNEQFF
TGTGCCAGCAGTCTTTTTGGGGGCGAAATGTACAATGAGCAGTTCTTC
>few|TRBJ1-6|TRBD1|TRBV7-8
CASSAGQGSPLHF
TGTGCCAGCAGCGCTGGACAGGGTTCACCCCTCCACTTT
>few|TRBJ2-5|-|TRBV18
CASSPRGGSKTQYF
TGTGCCAGCTCACCACGTGGGGGCTCTAAGACCCAGTACTTC
>few|TRBJ2-3|-|TRBV6-2/TRBV6-3
CASSTLYGRGLDTQYF
TGTGCCAGCAGTACCCTTTATGGCAGGGGCCTGGATACGCAGTATTTT
>-|TRBJ2-1|TRBD2|TRBV5-1
CASSLYATSGGHNEQFF
TGCGCCAGCAGCTTGTACGCGACTAGCGGGGGACACAATGAGCAGTTCTTC
>-|TRBJ2-2|-|TRBV21-1
CASSKATGQATGELFF
TGTGCCAGCAGCAAAGCGACAGGACAAGCCACCGGGGAGCTGTTTTTT
>few|TRBJ2-3|-|TRBV11-2
CASRLRGARVTDTQYF
TGTGCCAGCAGATTAAGAGGGGCGAGAGTGACAGATACGCAGTATTTT
>-|TRBJ1-4|-|TRBV21-1
CASSPRTVPNEKLFF
TGTGCCAGCAGCCCCCGGACAGTGCCTAATGAAAAACTGTTTTTT
>-|TRBJ1-2|-|TRBV25-1
CASSDVGGYTF
TGTGCCAGCAGTGATGTAGGTGGCTACACCTTC
>few|TRBJ1-1|-|TRBV15
CATSTRPGYTEAFF
TGTGCCACCAGCACCAGACCGGGGTACACTGAAGCTTTCTTT
>-|TRBJ2-1|TRBD2|TRBV6-1
CASSAPGPSGDHNGQFF
TGTGCCAGCAGTGCCCCAGGGCCCAGCGGGGACCACAATGGGCAGTTCTTC
>few|TRBJ2-3|-|TRBV4-1
CASSQDSGGAADTQYF
TGCGCCAGCAGCCAAGATTCGGGGGGCGCAGCCGATACGCAGTATTTT
>-|TRBJ1-2|-|TRBV6-1
CASSEGFPPSFYGYTF
TGTGCCAGCAGTGAAGGGTTCCCTCCCAGCTTCTATGGCTACACCTTC
>many|TRBJ2-7|TRBD1|TRBV4-3
CASSQETGFTSYEQYF
TGCGCCAGCAGCCAGGAGACAGGGTTTACGTCCTACGAGCAGTACTTC
>-|TRBJ2-5|TRBD2|TRBV4-2
CASSQVAGGPQETQYF
TGTGCCAGCAGCCAAGTGGCGGGGGGACCCCAAGAGACCCAGTACTTC
>once|TRBJ2-7|TRBD2|TRBV7-2
CASSLAAGGIRYEQYF
TGTGCCAGCAGCTTAGCCGCGGGAGGGATCCGCTACGAGCAGTACTTC
>-|TRBJ2-1|-|TRBV20-1
CSAGPPGSYNEQFF
TGCAGTGCCGGACCCCCAGGCTCCTACAATGAGCAGTTCTTC
>-|TRBJ1-2|-|TRBV4-3
CASSADPGTREGTVNYGYTF
TGCGCCAGCAGCGCAGATCCCGGGACAAGAGAGGGTACTGTAAACTATGGCTACACCTTC
>-|TRBJ1-5|TRBD1|TRBV19
CASSITGVPLSNQPQHF
TGTGCCAGTAGTATAACAGGGGTCCCCTTAAGCAATCAGCCCCAGCATTTT
>few|TRBJ2-1|TRBD2|TRBV4-3
CASSQDPSGNGAYNEQFF
TGCGCCAGCAGCCAAGATCCTAGCGGGAATGGCGCCTACAATGAGCAGTTCTTC
>-|TRBJ2-7|TRBD2|TRBV7-9
CASSLGASGENEQYF
TGTGCCAGCAGCTTAGGGGCTAGCGGGGAGAATGAGCAGTACTTC
>many|TRBJ1-5|-|TRBV20-1
CSASVGVGPYSNQPQHF
TGCAGTGCTAGTGTCGGAGTAGGACCCTATAGCAATCAGCCCCAGCATTTT
>-|TRBJ2-3|-|TRBV4-1
CASSQGVYITDTQYF
TGCGCCAGCAGCCAAGGGGTCTACATTACAGATACGCAGTATTTT
>-|TRBJ2-4|-|TRBV9
CAGSLGNIQYF
TGTGCCGGCAGTTTGGGGAACATTCAGTACTTC
>-|TRBJ2-1|-|TRBV20-1
CSAPQGRFSYNEQFF
TGCAGTGCTCCCCAGGGACGGTTCTCCTACAATGAGCAGTTCTTC
>many|TRBJ2-5|-|TRBV9
CASSDRAETQYF
TGTGCCAGCAGCGACAGGGCCGAGACCCAGTACTTC
>-|TRBJ2-5|-|TRBV24-1
CAASDWRRETQYF
TGTGCCGCCAGTGATTGGCGCCGGGAGACCCAGTACTTC
>-|TRBJ2-2|-|TRBV4-3
CASSLGETNTGELFF
TGCGCCAGCAGCCTCGGGGAGACAAACACCGGGGAGCTGTTTTTT
>-|TRBJ2-3|TRBD2|TRBV6-6
CASRPSFSGGVTDTQYF
TGTGCCAGCAGGCCCTCGTTTAGCGGGGGGGTCACAGATACGCAGTATTTT
>-|TRBJ2-7|-|TRBV7-9
CASSLSQKPYEQYF
TGTGCCAGTAGCTTGAGCCAGAAACCCTACGAGCAGTACTTC
>-|TRBJ2-3|-|TRBV24-1
CATSEPGRDTQYF
TGTGCCACCTCGGAACCCGGACGTGATACGCAGTATTTT
>-|TRBJ2-5|-|TRBV29-1
CSVRGTSYQETQYF
TGCAGCGTTAGAGGGACCTCGTACCAAGAGACCCAGTACTTC